These T cell receptor beta chains were read from a single sample in a study of shared clonotypes between healthy human individuals. Profiled with immunoSEQ multiplex PCR; TCRdb holds only in-frame clones, not every one. The sample contains millions of clones, less than 95% of which appear only once. The material sequenced was naive CD8+ T cells sorted from blood. These receptors originate from a man younger than 35 in good health. CDR3s include the opening cysteine and the closing phenylalanine or tryptophan.

J gene,V gene,CDR3 protein
TRBJ2-7,TRBV19,CASSALSAGGSYEQYF
TRBJ2-7,TRBV9,CASSGQGVSYEQYF
TRBJ2-7,TRBV7-3,CASSHSGDFYEQYF
TRBJ1-1,TRBV30,CAWDRGRLTEASF
TRBJ2-2,TRBV9,CASSSKQGSTGELFF
TRBJ2-5,TRBV4-1,CASSQDIIRGLSQETQYF
TRBJ1-5,TRBV10-3,CAISGGDQPQHF
TRBJ2-7,TRBV27,CASSSPTGTNEQYF
TRBJ2-1,TRBV5-1,CASIEEGGEQFF
TRBJ1-1,TRBV28,CATLTGMNTEAFF
TRBJ1-5,TRBV5-6,CASSLRTAFWAQHF
TRBJ1-1,TRBV29-1,CSVLRQPMNTEAFF
TRBJ2-7,TRBV11-1,CASTSGSYYEQYF
TRBJ2-7,TRBV11-2,CASSLVASGGTYEQYF
TRBJ1-5,TRBV6-6,CASSYSDGSNQPQHF
TRBJ2-7,TRBV7-8,CASSGDSSYEQYF
TRBJ1-1,TRBV27,CASSWQGDTEAFF
TRBJ2-7,TRBV5-4,CASSSTGVLGEQYF